Below are 19 T cell receptor beta chains sequenced from a single sample in a study of human T cells and chemical hapten exposure. Described time point: patch test 1, 2 weeks after DPC sensitization. The treatment is: therapeutic diphenylcyclopropenone sensitization with weekly scalp DPC. TCRdb redid the calling of the RACE reads with MiXCR, one entry per CDR3 protein. The repertoire holds 150,000 to 200,000 distinct CDR3 sequences, more than 12% seen once, with approximately 1.5% in the top ten. The material sequenced was whole blood, taken in connection with sensitization to the hapten diphenylcyclopropenone (DPC). These receptors came from a woman in her 30s with alopecia areata. Some clones in this sample may be carry-over from other donors' samples.

This clonotype came up a few times. This chain connects TRBV4-3 to TRBJ1-6; D unclear. Deletions cut 2 bases from V and 6 bases from J, with 5 bases between. The CDR3 spans 13 residues. The germline V gene has CDR1 LGHNA and CDR2 YSLEER. CDR3 nucleotides: TGCGCCAGCAGCCAATTGGGTAATTCACCCCTCCACTTT. The encoded protein is CASSQLGNSPLHF.

This clonotype was seen a few times. V is TRBV29-1 and J is TRBJ1-2; D gene uncertain. The germline V and J ends were trimmed by 1 base and 2 bases, with 14 bases remaining between them. This CDR3 contains 15 residues. Germline CDR1 and CDR2: SQVTM and ANQGSEA. CDR3 in amino acids: CSVEGTLGPNYGYTF. The DNA for the CDR3 is TGCAGCGTTGAAGGGACCCTAGGGCCCAACTATGGCTACACCTTC.

This clonotype turned up a few times. The CDR3: CSATGTLSSYEQYF. The CDR3 DNA reads as TGCAGTGCAACTGGGACGCTTAGCTCCTACGAGCAGTACTTC. The chain couples TRBV20-1 to TRBJ2-7; perhaps D is TRBD1 or TRBD2 (5 bases each). V was clipped by 6 bases and J by 0 bases, with 15 bases between them. CDR1 and CDR2 from the germline V gene are DFQATT and SNEGSKA (reference sequence). The CDR3 length is 14 residues.

The chain employs TRBV19 and TRBJ1-2, with unresolved D. Trimming took 7 bases from V and 4 from J, leaving 16 bases between them. Germline V gene sequence: CDR1 LNHDA, CDR2 SQIVND (reference sequence). CDR3 size: 14 residues. The CDR3 region has the DNA TGTGCCAGTACCTTCTGGGGTTCTAGCTATGGCTACACCTTC. This codes for CASTFWGSSYGYTF.

This clonotype has a count of ten or more. CDR3 nucleotide sequence: TGTGCCAGCAGTCGAAGGGACAGGGCCAATGAGCAGTTCTTC. Its translation is CASSRRDRANEQFF. The chain employs TRBV12-3 or TRBV12-4 and TRBJ2-1; TRBD1 matches at 9 bases. With V trimmed by 5 bases and J by 6 bases, 5 bases remained unmatched. This CDR3 comprises 14 residues.

This clonotype was found many times. CDR3 DNA sequence: TGCAGCGTTGTAATCGGGGCGCGGGGCGGCTACACCTTC. It codes for CSVVIGARGGYTF. V gene TRBV29-1 combines with J gene TRBJ1-2; maybe TRBD1 (5 bases). The CDR3 totals 13 residues. V was shortened by 4 bases and J by 8 bases, with 17 bases between the two germline ends. The germline CDR1 and CDR2 sequences are SQVTM and ANQGSEA.

In this sample, this clonotype turned up many times. The chain combines TRBV5-1 with TRBJ1-6; tentative D call: TRBD1 (5 bases). This CDR3 comprises 15 residues. Germline V lookup: CDR1 SGHRS, CDR2 YFSETQ. The V end was cut by 5 bases, the J end by 8 bases, with 17 bases between. Here the CDR3 DNA reads TGCGCCAGCAGTTCGACGCAGGGTAGGGATTCACCCCTCCACTTT. Translation gives CASSSTQGRDSPLHF.

This clonotype was recorded at least ten times. The chain employs TRBV7-8 and TRBJ2-7; D may match TRBD1 or TRBD2 (5 bases each). The CDR3 extends over 14 amino acids. V lost 5 bases and J 1 base, leaving 12 bases between the germline ends. Germline CDR1 SGHVS, CDR2 FQNEAQ. CDR3 coding DNA: TGTGCCAGCAGCCCGGGACGCCAGTCCTACGAGCAGTACTTC. This sequence encodes CASSPGRQSYEQYF.

In this sample, this clonotype turned up many times. The J gene is TRBJ1-5, the V gene TRBV19, with D unresolved. This CDR3 has 13 amino acids. Trimming removed 2 bases at V and 4 bases at J, with 6 bases between. The germline gives CDR1 LNHDA, CDR2 SQIVND (reference sequence). CDR3 sequence (DNA): TGTGCCAGTAGTATAAAGGGAAATCAGCCCCAGCATTTT. Its translation is CASSIKGNQPQHF. The full variable domain, completed using reference TRBV19 and TRBJ1-5, is DGGITQSPKYLFRKEGQNVTLSCEQNLNHDAMYWYRQDPGQGLRLIYYSQIVNDFQKGDIAEGYSVSREKKESFPLTVTSAQKNPTAFYLCASSIKGNQPQHFGDGTRLSIL.

The rearrangement uses TRBV7-9 and TRBJ1-2; 9 positions agree with TRBD1. J gave up 4 bases and V 5 bases, and 5 bases lay outside the gene matches. This CDR3 is 14 amino acids long. The V gene's germline CDR1 is SEHNR and CDR2 FQNEAQ (reference sequence). The CDR3 DNA is TGTGCCAGCAGCCCAGGGACAGGGACCTATGGCTACACCTTC. Translation: CASSPGTGTYGYTF.

This clonotype was seen a handful of times. The chain recombines TRBV7-2 with TRBJ1-1; D gene ambiguous. The germline V gene encodes CDR1 SGHTA and CDR2 FQGNSA. The CDR3 consists of 17 residues. Trimming removed 2 bases at V and 2 bases at J, with 18 bases between. The CDR3 reads CASSLSSGQALNTEAFF. The CDR3 DNA reads TGTGCCAGCAGCTTAAGTTCCGGCCAGGCGTTAAACACTGAAGCTTTCTTT.

In this sample, this clonotype turned up many times. The J gene is TRBJ1-5, the V gene TRBV11-2; D remains unclear. Trimming pared 0 bases from V and 7 bases from J, leaving 10 bases between. This CDR3 contains 14 residues. From germline, CDR1 is SGHAT and CDR2 FQNNGV. The CDR3 region is CASSLDGWSQPQHF. Here the CDR3 DNA reads TGTGCCAGCAGCTTAGACGGTTGGAGCCAGCCCCAGCATTTT.

V and J are TRBV7-2 and TRBJ2-3; TRBD2 matches at 16 bases. Trimming took 6 bases from V and 4 from J; bases not matched to a gene: 4. Per the germline V gene, CDR1 is SGHTA and CDR2 is FQGNSA. This CDR3 has 16 amino acids. In DNA form, the CDR3 reads TGTGCCAGCAGACCCGGGACTAGCGGGGGGGCAGATACGCAGTATTTT. Encoded protein: CASRPGTSGGADTQYF.

V and J are TRBV6-4 and TRBJ2-3; a weak D match, TRBD2 (6 bases). This CDR3 region has 15 residues. CDR1 and CDR2 from the germline V gene are MRHNA and SNTAGT. Trimming shortened V by 3 bases and J by 2 bases, and 12 bases separated the two germline ends. The CDR3 DNA is TGTGCCAGCAGTGAGGGGGACTCACACACAGATACGCAGTATTTT. It translates to CASSEGDSHTDTQYF.

The table lists this clonotype with many counts. The chain joins TRBV3-1 to TRBJ2-1, with D perhaps TRBD1 (5 bases). The CDR3 is made up of 17 amino acids. The germline V and J ends were trimmed by 0 bases and 5 bases, with 17 bases remaining between them. The germline gives CDR1 LGHDT, CDR2 YNNKEL (reference sequence). The CDR3 DNA reads TGTGCCAGCAGCCAAGATTGGGGCGCCAGGGCAAACAATGAGCAGTTCTTC. Residues: CASSQDWGARANNEQFF.

This clonotype was seen at least ten times. DNA of the CDR3: TGTGCCAGCAGCCCCAAGACAGGGTGGAGTAACACAGATACGCAGTATTTT. Its protein product is CASSPKTGWSNTDTQYF. This chain joins TRBV7-2 and TRBJ2-3; 7 bases line up with TRBD1. Germline CDR1 reads SGHTA; CDR2 reads FQGNSA. The CDR3 consists of 17 residues. J was trimmed by 2 bases and V by 5 bases; bases with no gene match: 13.

The chain carries TRBV6-2 or TRBV6-3 and TRBJ2-1; 9 nucleotides line up with TRBD2. This CDR3 region has 17 residues. Germline V gene data show CDR1 as MNHEY and CDR2 as SVGEGT. The ends lost 0 bases at V and 7 bases at J; junction bases unmatched: 10. For the CDR3, the DNA is TGTGCCAGCAGTTACTCGATTGGCGGGGGGGCCAGAAATGAGCAGTTCTTC. Residues: CASSYSIGGGARNEQFF.

This clonotype has a handful of counts. The genes are TRBV29-1 and TRBJ2-5; D uncertain. The V and J ends lost 7 bases and 9 bases respectively, with 15 bases between them. The germline CDR1 and CDR2 sequences are SQVTM and ANQGSEA. The CDR3 covers 11 residues. This chain's CDR3 is CSGSLSGAQYF. The CDR3 coding sequence is TGCAGCGGCTCCTTATCTGGGGCCCAGTACTTC.

CDR3 in amino acids: CASSKTDRGGEQYF. The CDR3 DNA follows: TGTGCCAGCAGTAAAACGGACAGGGGAGGCGAGCAGTACTTC. V and J are TRBV6-5 and TRBJ2-7; 9 positions agree with TRBD1. The CDR3 extends over 14 amino acids. Unmatched junction bases numbered 8, after V lost 5 bases and J lost 6 bases. CDR1 MNHEY and CDR2 SVGAGI come from the germline V gene.